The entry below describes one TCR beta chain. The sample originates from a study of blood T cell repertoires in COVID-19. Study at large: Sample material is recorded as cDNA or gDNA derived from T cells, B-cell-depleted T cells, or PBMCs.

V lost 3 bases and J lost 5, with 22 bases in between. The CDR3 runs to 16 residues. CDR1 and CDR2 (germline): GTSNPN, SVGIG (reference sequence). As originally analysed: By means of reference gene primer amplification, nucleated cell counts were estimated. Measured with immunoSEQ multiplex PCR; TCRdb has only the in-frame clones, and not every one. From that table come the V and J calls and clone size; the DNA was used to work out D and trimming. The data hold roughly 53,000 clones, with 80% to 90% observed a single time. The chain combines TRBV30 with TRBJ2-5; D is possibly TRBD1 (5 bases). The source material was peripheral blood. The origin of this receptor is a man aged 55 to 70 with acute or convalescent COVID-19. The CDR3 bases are TGTGCCTGGAGCAGGGAAGAGGTCTTACTCGGGGAGACCCAGTACTTC. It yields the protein CAWSREEVLLGETQYF.